The 17 T cell receptor beta chains in this list originate from one sample, sequenced in a study of CD8+ T cells in alopecia areata. cDNA prepared by RNA extraction and subsequent reverse transcription served as the template for sequencing. Sequenced by immunoSEQ multiplex PCR; TCRdb stores in-frame clones only, minus some. Among 150,000 to 200,000 clones listed, roughly 65% were seen once. Stated treatment: oral pan-JAK inhibitor, 5-10 mg twice daily. The specimen comprised CD4+ T cells sorted from blood, sampled at week 4, from a patient treated with tofacitinib. These receptors were taken from a human donor with alopecia areata.

The CDR3 reads CSAAPGGQETQYF. Here the CDR3 DNA reads TGCAGCGCCGCCCCCGGGGGCCAAGAGACCCAGTACTTC. The rearrangement uses TRBV29-1 and TRBJ2-5; D is possibly TRBD2 (6 bases). Trimming shortened V by 7 bases and J by 1 base, and 13 bases separated the two germline ends. From germline, CDR1 is SQVTM and CDR2 ANQGSEA. This CDR3 has 13 residues.

The chain links TRBV9 to TRBJ2-2; D gene unclear. Germline-derived CDR1 and CDR2 are SGDLS and YYNGEE. CDR3 length equals 14 residues. V was pared by 3 bases and J by 5 bases, with 11 bases between. The DNA for the CDR3 is TGTGCCAGCAGCGCCCTAGGGTCTACCGGGGAGCTGTTTTTT. The encoded protein is CASSALGSTGELFF.

This sequence joins TRBV29-1 and TRBJ2-3; the match to TRBD1 covers 7 bases. This CDR3 spans 12 amino acids. J lost 5 bases, V lost 4 bases, and 3 bases had no gene match. Per the germline V gene, CDR1 is SQVTM and CDR2 is ANQGSEA. This chain's CDR3 is CSVGGGEDTQYF. The CDR3 region has the DNA TGCAGCGTTGGAGGGGGCGAAGATACGCAGTATTTT.

The V gene is TRBV5-1, the J gene TRBJ2-7, with a possible D match to TRBD1 (5 bases). Germline V lookup: CDR1 SGHRS, CDR2 YFSETQ. Trimming removed 2 bases at V and 7 bases at J, with 19 bases between. The CDR3 covers 15 residues. CDR3 protein: CASSFQDIERDEQYF. CDR3 in DNA: TGCGCCAGCAGCTTTCAGGACATCGAAAGGGATGAGCAGTACTTC.

V and J are TRBV9 and TRBJ2-5, with D uncertain. This CDR3 spans 14 amino acids. Germline V gene data show CDR1 as SGDLS and CDR2 as YYNGEE. The ends were cut back, 0 bases at V and 2 bases at J, with 8 bases in the middle. CDR3 residues: CASSVVGRQETQYF. The CDR3 nucleotides are TGTGCCAGCAGCGTAGTAGGACGACAAGAGACCCAGTACTTC.

The V gene is TRBV30, the J gene TRBJ1-2; D is uncertain. There are 11 residues in the CDR3. Germline CDR1 reads GTSNPN; CDR2 reads SVGIG (reference sequence). Trimming cost V 0 bases and J 6 bases, with 5 bases left between them. For the CDR3, the DNA is TGTGCCTGGAGTGTTCAGCATGGCTACACCTTC. Translating gives CAWSVQHGYTF.

This clone was observed a single time. The chain employs TRBV5-1 and TRBJ2-5, with D tentatively TRBD2 (6 bases). The CDR3 has 13 amino acids. Germline values: CDR1 SGHRS, CDR2 YFSETQ. V was cut by 6 bases and J by 3 bases, with 12 bases left in between. The CDR3: CASTPGGEETQYF. CDR3 DNA sequence: TGCGCCAGCACCCCTGGAGGGGAAGAGACCCAGTACTTC.

The chain has TRBV5-4 and TRBJ1-4, with a possible D match to TRBD1 (5 bases). This CDR3 is built from 15 residues. Trimming shortened V by 7 bases and J by 0 bases, and 13 bases separated the two germline ends. Germline CDR1 is SGHNT and CDR2 is YYREEE (reference sequence). The CDR3 spells CASHAQGPTNEKLFF. As DNA, the CDR3 is TGTGCCAGCCACGCCCAGGGACCAACTAATGAAAAACTGTTTTTT.

V and J are TRBV4-2 and TRBJ2-5; weak D call: TRBD2 (7 bases). The germline CDR1 and CDR2 sequences are LGHNA and YNFKEQ. V lost 1 base and J 0 bases, leaving 9 bases between the germline ends. CDR3 length: 15 residues. The CDR3 coding sequence is TGTGCCAGCAGCCAAGGAGGGGGGGACCAAGAGACCCAGTACTTC. It specifies CASSQGGGDQETQYF.

V usage is TRBV7-9 and J usage is TRBJ2-2, with unresolved D. Germline V CDR1 and CDR2: SEHNR, FQNEAQ (reference sequence). V lost 4 bases to trimming and J lost 5 bases, with 23 bases between them. The length of the CDR3 is 18 residues. The CDR3, as DNA: TGTGCCAGCAGCTCCTCTGGAGTTCCGGAAGTGTTGACCGGGGAGCTGTTTTTT. It yields the protein CASSSSGVPEVLTGELFF.

The chain has TRBV4-2 and TRBJ2-3, with 10 bases lining up with TRBD2. Germline lookup yields CDR1 LGHNA and CDR2 YNFKEQ. This CDR3 spans 17 amino acids. Trimming cost V 1 base and J 9 bases; bases outside gene matches: 13. The CDR3 reads CASSQVGLAGAQATQYF. The CDR3 nucleotides read TGTGCCAGCAGCCAAGTTGGGCTAGCGGGGGCGCAGGCAACGCAGTATTTT.

The rearrangement joins TRBV5-1 to TRBJ1-1, with D possibly being TRBD1 (5 bases). V gave up 0 bases and J gave up 3 bases, with 12 bases separating them. This CDR3 contains 15 residues. Germline values: CDR1 SGHRS, CDR2 YFSETQ. In DNA, the CDR3 is TGCGCCAGCAGCTTGGCCGACAGCACTTACACTGAAGCTTTCTTT. This gives the protein CASSLADSTYTEAFF. Combining the CDR3 with reference TRBV5-1 and TRBJ1-1 gives the whole variable domain KAGVTQTPRYLIKTRGQQVTLSCSPISGHRSVSWYQQTPGQGLQFLFEYFSETQRNKGNFPGRFSGRQFSNSRSEMNVSTLELGDSALYLCASSLADSTYTEAFFGQGTRLTVV.

The V call is TRBV9, the J call TRBJ1-2, with D unresolved. From germline, CDR1 is SGDLS and CDR2 YYNGEE. The CDR3 is 16 amino acids. The V end was cut by 0 bases, the J end by 4 bases, with 16 bases between. The CDR3 protein is CASSVANPTAVYGYTF. CDR3 DNA: TGTGCCAGCAGCGTAGCAAATCCAACTGCGGTCTATGGCTACACCTTC. Supplemented by reference TRBV9 and TRBJ1-2, the full variable domain reads DSGVTQTPKHLITATGQRVTLRCSPRSGDLSVYWYQQSLDQGLQFLIQYYNGEERAKGNILERFSAQQFPDLHSELNLSSLELGDSALYFCASSVANPTAVYGYTFGSGTRLTVV.

This clone was detected a few times. The V gene is TRBV29-1, the J gene TRBJ2-3; perhaps TRBD1 as D (5 bases). Trimming removed 4 bases from V and 8 bases from J, with 16 bases in between. Germline CDR1 reads SQVTM; CDR2 reads ANQGSEA. CDR3 length: 13 residues. The CDR3 DNA reads as TGCAGCGTTGTTGGTAGGGGCGGCGGTACGCAGTATTTT. Translated, it gives CSVVGRGGGTQYF.

This clone was observed a few times. The same CDR3 also results from other DNA sequences found in this sample. The chain links TRBV29-1 to TRBJ2-3; 8 nucleotides agree with TRBD1. Germline CDR1 is SQVTM and CDR2 is ANQGSEA. CDR3 length: 13 amino acids. With 7 bases clipped from V and 0 bases from J, the junction kept 3 bases outside the gene matches. This CDR3 is CSARQGSTDTQYF. CDR3 nucleotide sequence: TGCAGCGCCCGACAGGGGAGCACAGATACGCAGTATTTT.

The chain is built from TRBV5-1 and TRBJ2-1; TRBD2 aligns across 12 bases. V was pared by 5 bases and J by 8 bases, with 5 bases of the junction left unmatched. The CDR3 length is 14 residues. Germline assignment: CDR1 SGHRS and CDR2 YFSETQ. CDR3 bases: TGCGCCAGCAGGCGGACTAGCGGGGTTCATGAGCAGTTCTTC. This gives the protein CASRRTSGVHEQFF.

The chain joins TRBV30 to TRBJ2-7; D may be TRBD2 (5 bases). The V end was cut by 1 base, the J end by 7 bases, with 8 bases between. The CDR3 contains 11 residues. Germline lookup yields CDR1 GTSNPN and CDR2 SVGIG (reference sequence). The CDR3 DNA sequence: TGTGCCTGGAGTGCGGGGAGTGAGCAGTACTTC. This gives the protein CAWSAGSEQYF.